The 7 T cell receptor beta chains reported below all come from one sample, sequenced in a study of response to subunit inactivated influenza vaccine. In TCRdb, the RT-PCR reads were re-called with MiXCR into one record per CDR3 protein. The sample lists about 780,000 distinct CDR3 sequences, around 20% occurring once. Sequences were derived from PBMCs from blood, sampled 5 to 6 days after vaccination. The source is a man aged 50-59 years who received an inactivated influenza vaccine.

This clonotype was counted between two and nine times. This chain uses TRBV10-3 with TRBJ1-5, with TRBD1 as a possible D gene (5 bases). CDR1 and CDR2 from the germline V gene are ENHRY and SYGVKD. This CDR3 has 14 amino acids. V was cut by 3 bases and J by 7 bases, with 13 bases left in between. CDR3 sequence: CAISEGRGGQPQHF. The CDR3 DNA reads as TGTGCCATCAGTGAAGGTAGGGGTGGGCAGCCCCAGCATTTT.

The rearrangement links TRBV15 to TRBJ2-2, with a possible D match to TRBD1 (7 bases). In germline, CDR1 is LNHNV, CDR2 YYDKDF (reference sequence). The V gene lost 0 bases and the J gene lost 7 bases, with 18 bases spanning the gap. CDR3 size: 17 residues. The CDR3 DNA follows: TGTGCCACCAGCAGAGATGGATCAGGACAGGAGGGCGGGGAGCTGTTTTTT. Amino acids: CATSRDGSGQEGGELFF.

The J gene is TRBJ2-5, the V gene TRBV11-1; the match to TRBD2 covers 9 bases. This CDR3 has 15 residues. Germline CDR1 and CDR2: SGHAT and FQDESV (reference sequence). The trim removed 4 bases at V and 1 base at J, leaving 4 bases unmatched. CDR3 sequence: CASSSGLATQETQYF. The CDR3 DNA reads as TGTGCCAGCAGCTCCGGACTAGCGACCCAAGAGACCCAGTACTTC.

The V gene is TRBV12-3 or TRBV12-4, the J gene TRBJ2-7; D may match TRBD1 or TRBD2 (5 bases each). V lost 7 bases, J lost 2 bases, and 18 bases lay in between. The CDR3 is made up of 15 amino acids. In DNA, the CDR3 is TGTGCCAGCAACCCCGGGACGGTGGGACCCTACGAGCAGTACTTC. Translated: CASNPGTVGPYEQYF.

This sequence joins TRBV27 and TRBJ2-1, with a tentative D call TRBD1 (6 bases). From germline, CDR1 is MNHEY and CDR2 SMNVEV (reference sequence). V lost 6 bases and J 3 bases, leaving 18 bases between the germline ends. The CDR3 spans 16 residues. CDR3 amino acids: CASSPLGQGYYNEQFF. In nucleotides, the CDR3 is TGTGCCAGCAGCCCGCTGGGGCAGGGGTACTACAATGAGCAGTTCTTC.

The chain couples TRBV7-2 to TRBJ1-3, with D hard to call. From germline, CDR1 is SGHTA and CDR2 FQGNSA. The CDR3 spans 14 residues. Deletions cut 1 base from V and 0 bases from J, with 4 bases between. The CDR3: CASSLVSSGNTIYF. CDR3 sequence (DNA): TGTGCCAGCAGCTTAGTAAGCTCTGGAAACACCATATATTTT.

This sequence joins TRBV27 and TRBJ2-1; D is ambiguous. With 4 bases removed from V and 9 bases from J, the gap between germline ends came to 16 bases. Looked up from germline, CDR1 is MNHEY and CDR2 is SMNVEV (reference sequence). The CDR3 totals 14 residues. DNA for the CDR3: TGTGCCAGCAGTTCCCTAGGGCTCGGCGGTGAGCAGTTCTTC. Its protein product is CASSSLGLGGEQFF.